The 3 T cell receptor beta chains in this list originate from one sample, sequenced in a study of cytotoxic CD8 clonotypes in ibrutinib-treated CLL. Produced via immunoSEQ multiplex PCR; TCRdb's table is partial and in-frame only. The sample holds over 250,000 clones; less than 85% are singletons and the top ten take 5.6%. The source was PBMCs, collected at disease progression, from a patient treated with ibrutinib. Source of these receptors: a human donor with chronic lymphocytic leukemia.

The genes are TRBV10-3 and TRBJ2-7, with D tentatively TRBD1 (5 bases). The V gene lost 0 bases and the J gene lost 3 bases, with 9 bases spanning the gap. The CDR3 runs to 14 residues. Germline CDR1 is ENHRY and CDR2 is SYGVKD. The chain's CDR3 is CAISESKGNYEQYF. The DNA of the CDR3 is TGTGCCATCAGTGAGTCCAAGGGGAACTACGAGCAGTACTTC.

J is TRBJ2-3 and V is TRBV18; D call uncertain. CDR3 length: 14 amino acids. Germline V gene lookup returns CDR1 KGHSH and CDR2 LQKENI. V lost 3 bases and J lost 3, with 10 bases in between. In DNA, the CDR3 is TGTGCCAGCTCACCGTCGGAAGGTACAGATACGCAGTATTTT. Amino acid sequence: CASSPSEGTDTQYF.

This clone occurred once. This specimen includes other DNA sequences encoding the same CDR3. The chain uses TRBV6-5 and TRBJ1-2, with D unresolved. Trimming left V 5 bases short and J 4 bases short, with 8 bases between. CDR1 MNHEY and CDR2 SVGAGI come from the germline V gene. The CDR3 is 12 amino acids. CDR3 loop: CASSETGYGYTF. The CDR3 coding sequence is TGTGCCAGCAGTGAAACCGGCTATGGCTACACCTTC.